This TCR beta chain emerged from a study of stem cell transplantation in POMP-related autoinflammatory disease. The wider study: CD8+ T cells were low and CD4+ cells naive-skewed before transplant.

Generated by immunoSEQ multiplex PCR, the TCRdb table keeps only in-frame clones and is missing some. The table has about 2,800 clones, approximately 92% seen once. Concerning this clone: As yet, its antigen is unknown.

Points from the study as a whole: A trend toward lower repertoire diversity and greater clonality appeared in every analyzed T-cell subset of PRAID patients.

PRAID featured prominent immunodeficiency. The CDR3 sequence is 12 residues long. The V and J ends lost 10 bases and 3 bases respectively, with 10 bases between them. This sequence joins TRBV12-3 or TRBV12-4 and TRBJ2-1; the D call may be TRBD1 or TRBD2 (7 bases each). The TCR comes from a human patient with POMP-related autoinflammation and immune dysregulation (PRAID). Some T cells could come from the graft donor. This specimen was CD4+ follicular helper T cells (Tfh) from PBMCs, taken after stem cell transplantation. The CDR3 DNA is TGTGCCACAGGGGGGGGCTACAATGAGCAGTTCTTC. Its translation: CATGGGYNEQFF.